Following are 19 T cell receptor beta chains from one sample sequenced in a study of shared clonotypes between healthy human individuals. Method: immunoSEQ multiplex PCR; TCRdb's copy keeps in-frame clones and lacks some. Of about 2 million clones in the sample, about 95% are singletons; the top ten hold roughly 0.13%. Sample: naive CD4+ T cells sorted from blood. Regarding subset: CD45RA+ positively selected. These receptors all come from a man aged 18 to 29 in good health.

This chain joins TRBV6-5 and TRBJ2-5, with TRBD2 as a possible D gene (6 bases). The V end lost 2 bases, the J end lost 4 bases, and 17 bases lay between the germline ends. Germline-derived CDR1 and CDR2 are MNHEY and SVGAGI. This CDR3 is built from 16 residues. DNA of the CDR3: TGTGCCAGCAGTTACGATACGCGGGTCGGGGGAGAGACCCAGTACTTC. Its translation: CASSYDTRVGGETQYF.

In nucleotides, the CDR3 is TGTGCCAGTAGGCTGGGACTCAACACAAACAATGAGCAGTTCTTC. Its translation: CASRLGLNTNNEQFF. The J gene is TRBJ2-1, the V gene TRBV19, with D perhaps TRBD2 (6 bases). The V gene lost 6 bases and the J gene lost 5 bases, with 17 bases spanning the gap. Per the germline V gene, CDR1 is LNHDA and CDR2 is SQIVND (reference sequence). The length of the CDR3 is 15 residues.

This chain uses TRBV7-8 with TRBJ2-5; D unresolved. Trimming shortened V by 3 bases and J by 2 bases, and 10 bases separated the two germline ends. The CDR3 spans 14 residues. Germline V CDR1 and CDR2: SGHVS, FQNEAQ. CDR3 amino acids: CASSFQEIQETQYF. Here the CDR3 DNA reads TGTGCCAGCAGCTTCCAGGAGATACAAGAGACCCAGTACTTC.

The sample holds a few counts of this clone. CDR3 sequence (DNA): TGCAGCGTCAGTAATGTGGGTGAAAAACTGTTTTTT. The encoded protein is CSVSNVGEKLFF. The chain recombines TRBV29-1 with TRBJ1-4; the D is unclear. Trimming removed 6 bases at V and 7 bases at J, with 12 bases between. The germline gives CDR1 SQVTM, CDR2 ANQGSEA. The CDR3 runs 12 residues.

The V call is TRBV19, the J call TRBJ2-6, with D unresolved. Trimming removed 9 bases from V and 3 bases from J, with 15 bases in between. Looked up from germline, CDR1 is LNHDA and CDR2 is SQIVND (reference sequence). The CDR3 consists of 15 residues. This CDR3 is CASIKAGIGANVLTF. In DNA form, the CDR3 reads TGTGCCAGCATTAAGGCTGGCATTGGGGCCAACGTCCTGACTTTC.

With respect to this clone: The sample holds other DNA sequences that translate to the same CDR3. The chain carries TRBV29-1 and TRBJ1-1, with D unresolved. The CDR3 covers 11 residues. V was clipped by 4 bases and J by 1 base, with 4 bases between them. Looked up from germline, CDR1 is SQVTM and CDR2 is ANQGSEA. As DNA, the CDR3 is TGCAGCGTTGGAGAGAACACTGAAGCTTTCTTT. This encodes CSVGENTEAFF. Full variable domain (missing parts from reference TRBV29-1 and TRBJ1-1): SAVISQKPSRDICQRGTSLTIQCQVDSQVTMMFWYRQQPGQSLTLIATANQGSEATYESGFVIDKFPISRPNLTFSTLTVSNMSPEDSSIYLCSVGENTEAFFGQGTRLTVV.

This CDR3 is CASSLDQASYEQYF. CDR3 DNA: TGTGCCAGCAGTTTAGACCAGGCCTCCTACGAGCAGTACTTC. The rearrangement links TRBV28 to TRBJ2-7; D not certain. Trimming removed 2 bases from V and 0 bases from J, with 8 bases in between. The germline V gene encodes CDR1 MDHEN and CDR2 SYDVKM. The CDR3 length is 14 residues.

The CDR3 spells CATSRAVSGSYEQYF. The CDR3 bases are TGTGCCACCAGCAGAGCGGTTAGCGGGAGCTACGAGCAGTACTTC. The V call is TRBV15, the J call TRBJ2-7; 9 nucleotides match TRBD2. This CDR3 has 15 amino acids. Germline V CDR1 and CDR2: LNHNV, YYDKDF (reference sequence). V lost 1 base to trimming and J lost 3 bases; unmatched junction nucleotides: 4.

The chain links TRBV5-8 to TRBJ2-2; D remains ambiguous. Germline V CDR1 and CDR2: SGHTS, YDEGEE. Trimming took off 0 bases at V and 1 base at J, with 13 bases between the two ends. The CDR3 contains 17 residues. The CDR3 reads CASSLAKSALNTGELFF. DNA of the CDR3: TGTGCCAGCAGCTTGGCCAAGTCAGCACTGAACACCGGGGAGCTGTTTTTT.

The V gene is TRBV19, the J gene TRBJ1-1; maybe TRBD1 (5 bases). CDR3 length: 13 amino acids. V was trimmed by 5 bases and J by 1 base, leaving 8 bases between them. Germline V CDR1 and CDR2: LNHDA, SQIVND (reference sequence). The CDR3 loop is CASSARANTEAFF. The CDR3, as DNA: TGTGCCAGTAGTGCCAGGGCGAACACTGAAGCTTTCTTT.

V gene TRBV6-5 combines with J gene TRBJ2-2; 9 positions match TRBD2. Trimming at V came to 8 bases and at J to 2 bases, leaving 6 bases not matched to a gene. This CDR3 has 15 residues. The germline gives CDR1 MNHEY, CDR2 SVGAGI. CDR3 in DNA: TGTGCCAGCCTTCGGCTAGCGGGAAACACCGGGGAGCTGTTTTTT. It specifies CASLRLAGNTGELFF.

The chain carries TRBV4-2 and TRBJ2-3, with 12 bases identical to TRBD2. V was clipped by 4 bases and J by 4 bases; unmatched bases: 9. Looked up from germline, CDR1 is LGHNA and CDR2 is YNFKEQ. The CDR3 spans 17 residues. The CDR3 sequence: CASSRTPASGGADTQYF. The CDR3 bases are TGTGCCAGCAGCCGCACCCCTGCTAGCGGGGGGGCAGATACGCAGTATTTT.

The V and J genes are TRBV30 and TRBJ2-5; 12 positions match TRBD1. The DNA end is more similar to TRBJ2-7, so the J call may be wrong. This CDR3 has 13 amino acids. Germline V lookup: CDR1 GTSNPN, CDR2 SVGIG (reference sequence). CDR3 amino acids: CAWGRDRGHEQYF. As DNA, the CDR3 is TGTGCCTGGGGCCGGGACAGGGGGCACGAGCAGTACTTC.

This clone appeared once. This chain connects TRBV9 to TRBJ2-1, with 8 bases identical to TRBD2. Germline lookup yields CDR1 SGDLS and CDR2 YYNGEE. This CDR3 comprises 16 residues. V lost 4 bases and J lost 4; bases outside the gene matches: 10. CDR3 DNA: TGTGCCAGCAGCCCTCGAGCGGGAGCGATTTACAATGAGCAGTTCTTC. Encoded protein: CASSPRAGAIYNEQFF.

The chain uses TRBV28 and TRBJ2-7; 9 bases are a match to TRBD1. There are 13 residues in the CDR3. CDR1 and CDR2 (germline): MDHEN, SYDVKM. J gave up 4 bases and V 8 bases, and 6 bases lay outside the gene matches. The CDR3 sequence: CASGTGIPYEQYF. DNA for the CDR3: TGTGCCAGCGGGACAGGGATTCCTTACGAGCAGTACTTC. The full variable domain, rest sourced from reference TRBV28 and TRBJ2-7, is DVKVTQSSRYLVKRTGEKVFLECVQDMDHENMFWYRQDPGLGLRLIYFSYDVKMKEKGDIPEGYSVSREKKERFSLILESASTNQTSMYLCASGTGIPYEQYFGPGTRLTVT.

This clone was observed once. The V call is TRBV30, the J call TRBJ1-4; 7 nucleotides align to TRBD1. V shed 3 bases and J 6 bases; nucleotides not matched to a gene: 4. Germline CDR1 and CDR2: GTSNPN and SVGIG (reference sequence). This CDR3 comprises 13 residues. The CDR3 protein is CAWRRDSYEKLFF. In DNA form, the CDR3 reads TGTGCCTGGAGGAGGGACAGTTATGAAAAACTGTTTTTT.

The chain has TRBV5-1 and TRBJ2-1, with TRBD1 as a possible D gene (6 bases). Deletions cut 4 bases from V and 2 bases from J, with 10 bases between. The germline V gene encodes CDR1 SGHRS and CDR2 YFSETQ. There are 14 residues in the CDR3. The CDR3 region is CASSGTTTYNEQFF. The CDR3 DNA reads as TGCGCCAGCAGCGGGACAACGACCTACAATGAGCAGTTCTTC. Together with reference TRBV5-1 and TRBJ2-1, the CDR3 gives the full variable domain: KAGVTQTPRYLIKTRGQQVTLSCSPISGHRSVSWYQQTPGQGLQFLFEYFSETQRNKGNFPGRFSGRQFSNSRSEMNVSTLELGDSALYLCASSGTTTYNEQFFGPGTRLTVL.

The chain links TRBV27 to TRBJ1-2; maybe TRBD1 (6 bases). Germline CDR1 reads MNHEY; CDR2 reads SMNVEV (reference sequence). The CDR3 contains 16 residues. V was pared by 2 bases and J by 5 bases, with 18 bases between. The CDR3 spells CASSLEADSSVYGYTF. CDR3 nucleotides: TGTGCCAGCAGTTTAGAAGCGGACAGCTCTGTGTATGGCTACACCTTC.

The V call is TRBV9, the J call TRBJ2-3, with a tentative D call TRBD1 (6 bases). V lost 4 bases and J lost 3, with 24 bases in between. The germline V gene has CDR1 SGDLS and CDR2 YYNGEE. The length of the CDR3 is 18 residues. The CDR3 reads CASSLPRGGGRGTDTQYF. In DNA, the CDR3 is TGTGCCAGCAGCCTCCCTCGGGGCGGAGGAAGGGGGACAGATACGCAGTATTTT.